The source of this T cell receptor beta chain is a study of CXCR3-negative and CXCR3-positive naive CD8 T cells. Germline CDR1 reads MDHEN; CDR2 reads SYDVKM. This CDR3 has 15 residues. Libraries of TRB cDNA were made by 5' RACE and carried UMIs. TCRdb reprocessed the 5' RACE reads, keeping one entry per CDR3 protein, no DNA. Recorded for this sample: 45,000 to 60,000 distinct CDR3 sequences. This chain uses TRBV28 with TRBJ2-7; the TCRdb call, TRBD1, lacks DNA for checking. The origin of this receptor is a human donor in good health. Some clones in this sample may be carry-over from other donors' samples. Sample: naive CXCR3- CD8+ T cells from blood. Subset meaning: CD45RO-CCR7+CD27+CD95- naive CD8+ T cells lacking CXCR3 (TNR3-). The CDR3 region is CASSLYRESTYEQYF.